The table lists the clone carrying this T cell receptor (beta chain) with a few counts. The target antigen is unknown. These data are taken from a study of T cells after yellow fever vaccination. This CDR3 spans 14 amino acids. J lost 7 bases, V lost 1 base, and 6 bases had no gene match. Germline lookup yields CDR1 SGHTA and CDR2 FQGNSA. Using its own MiXCR run on the 5' RACE reads, TCRdb lists one record per CDR3 protein. The data show hundreds of thousands of distinct CDR3 sequences, around an eighth seen once. Study conclusions and caveats: Some clonotypes, a small share, were shared between CD4 and CD8 compartments. Weaker, the secondary response had a peak occurring faster, on day 5 versus 15. Clones that expanded after primary vaccination mostly reappeared after the booster (nearly 98% CD4, 88% CD8).

The sequences come from PBMCs, collected on the day of the yellow fever booster vaccination. This chain connects TRBV7-2 to TRBJ2-5; 7 bases are shared with TRBD2. This sequence originates from a man aged 25-40 years who received the YFV17D yellow fever vaccine. CDR3 coding DNA: TGTGCCAGCAGCTTAGGGGCGGGAGTTGCGACCCAGTACTTC. Protein sequence: CASSLGAGVATQYF.